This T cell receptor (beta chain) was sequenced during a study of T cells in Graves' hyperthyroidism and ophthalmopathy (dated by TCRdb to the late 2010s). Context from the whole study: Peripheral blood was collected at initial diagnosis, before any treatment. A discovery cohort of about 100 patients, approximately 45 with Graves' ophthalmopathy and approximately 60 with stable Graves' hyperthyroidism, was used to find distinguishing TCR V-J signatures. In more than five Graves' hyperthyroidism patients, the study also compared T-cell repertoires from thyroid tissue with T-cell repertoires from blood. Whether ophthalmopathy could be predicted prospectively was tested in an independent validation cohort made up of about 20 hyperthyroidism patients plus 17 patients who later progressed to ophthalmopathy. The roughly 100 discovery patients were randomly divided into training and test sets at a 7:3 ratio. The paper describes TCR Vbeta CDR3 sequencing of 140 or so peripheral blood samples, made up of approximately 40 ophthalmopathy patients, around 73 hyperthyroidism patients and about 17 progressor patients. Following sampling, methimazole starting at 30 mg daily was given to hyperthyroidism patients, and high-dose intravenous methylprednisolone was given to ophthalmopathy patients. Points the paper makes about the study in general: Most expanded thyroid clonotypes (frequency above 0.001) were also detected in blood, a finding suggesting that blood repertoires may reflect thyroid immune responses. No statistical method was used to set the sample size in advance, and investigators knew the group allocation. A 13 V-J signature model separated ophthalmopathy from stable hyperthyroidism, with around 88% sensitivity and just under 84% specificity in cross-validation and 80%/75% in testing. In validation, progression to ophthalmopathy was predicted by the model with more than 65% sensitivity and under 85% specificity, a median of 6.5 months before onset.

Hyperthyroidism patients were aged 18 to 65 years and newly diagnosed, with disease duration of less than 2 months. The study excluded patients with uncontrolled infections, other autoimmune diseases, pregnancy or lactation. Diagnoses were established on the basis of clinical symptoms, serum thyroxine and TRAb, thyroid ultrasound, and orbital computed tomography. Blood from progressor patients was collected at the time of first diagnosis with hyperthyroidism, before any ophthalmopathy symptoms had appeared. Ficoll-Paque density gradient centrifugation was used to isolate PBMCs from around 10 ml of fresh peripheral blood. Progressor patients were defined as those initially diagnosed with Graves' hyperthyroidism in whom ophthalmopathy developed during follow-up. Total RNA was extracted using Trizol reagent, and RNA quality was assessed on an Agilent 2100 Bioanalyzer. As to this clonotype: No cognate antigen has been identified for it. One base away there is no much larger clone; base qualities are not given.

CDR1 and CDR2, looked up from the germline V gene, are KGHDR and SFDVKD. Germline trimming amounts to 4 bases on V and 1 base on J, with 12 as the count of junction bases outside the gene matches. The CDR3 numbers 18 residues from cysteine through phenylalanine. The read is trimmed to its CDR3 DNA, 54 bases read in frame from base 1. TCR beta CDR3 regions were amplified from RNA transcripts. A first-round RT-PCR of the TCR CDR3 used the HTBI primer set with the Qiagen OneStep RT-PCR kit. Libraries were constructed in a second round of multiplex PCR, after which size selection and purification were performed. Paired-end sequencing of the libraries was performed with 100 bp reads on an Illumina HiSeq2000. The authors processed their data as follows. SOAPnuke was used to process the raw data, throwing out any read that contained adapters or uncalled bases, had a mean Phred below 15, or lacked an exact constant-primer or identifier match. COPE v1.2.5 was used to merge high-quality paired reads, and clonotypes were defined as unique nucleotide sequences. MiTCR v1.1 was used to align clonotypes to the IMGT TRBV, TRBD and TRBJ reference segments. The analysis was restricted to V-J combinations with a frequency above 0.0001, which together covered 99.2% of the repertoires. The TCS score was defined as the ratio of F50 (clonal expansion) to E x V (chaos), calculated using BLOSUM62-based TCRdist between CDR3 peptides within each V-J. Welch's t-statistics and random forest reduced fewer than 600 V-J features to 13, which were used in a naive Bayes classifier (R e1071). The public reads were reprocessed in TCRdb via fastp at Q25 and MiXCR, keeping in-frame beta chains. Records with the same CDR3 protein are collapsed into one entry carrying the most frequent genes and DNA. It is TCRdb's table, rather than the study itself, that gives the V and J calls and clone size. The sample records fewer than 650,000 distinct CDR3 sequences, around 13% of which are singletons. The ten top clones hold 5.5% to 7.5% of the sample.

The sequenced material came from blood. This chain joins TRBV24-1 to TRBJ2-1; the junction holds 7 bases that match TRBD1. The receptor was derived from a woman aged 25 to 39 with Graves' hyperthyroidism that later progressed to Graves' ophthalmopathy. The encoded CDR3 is CATSDTTRGGRSYNEQFF. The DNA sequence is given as TGTGCCACCAGTGACACGACTCGAGGGGGCAGGTCCTACAATGAGCAGTTCTTC.